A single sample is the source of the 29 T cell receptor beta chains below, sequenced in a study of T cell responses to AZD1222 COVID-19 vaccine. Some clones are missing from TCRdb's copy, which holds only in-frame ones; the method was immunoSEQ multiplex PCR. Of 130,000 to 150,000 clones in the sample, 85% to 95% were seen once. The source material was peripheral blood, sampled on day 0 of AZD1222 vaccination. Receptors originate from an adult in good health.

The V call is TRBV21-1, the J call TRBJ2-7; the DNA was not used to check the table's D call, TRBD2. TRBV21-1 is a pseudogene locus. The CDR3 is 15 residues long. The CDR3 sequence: CASSIQAGMTYEQYF. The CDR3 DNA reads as TGTGCCAGCAGCATTCAAGCGGGAATGACCTACGAGCAGTACTTC.

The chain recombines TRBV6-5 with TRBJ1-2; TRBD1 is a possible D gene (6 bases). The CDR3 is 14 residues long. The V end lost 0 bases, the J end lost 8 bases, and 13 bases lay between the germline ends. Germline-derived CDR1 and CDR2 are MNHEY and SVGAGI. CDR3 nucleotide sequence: TGTGCCAGCAGTTACTCGACCCCAGGGGAGGGCTACACCTTC. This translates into CASSYSTPGEGYTF.

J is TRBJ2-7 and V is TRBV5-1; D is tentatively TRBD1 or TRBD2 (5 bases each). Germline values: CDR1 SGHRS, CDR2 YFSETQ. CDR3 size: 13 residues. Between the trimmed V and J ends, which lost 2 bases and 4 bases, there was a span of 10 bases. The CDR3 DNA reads TGCGCCAGCAGCTTAACGGGGCAGTACGAGCAGTACTTC. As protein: CASSLTGQYEQYF.

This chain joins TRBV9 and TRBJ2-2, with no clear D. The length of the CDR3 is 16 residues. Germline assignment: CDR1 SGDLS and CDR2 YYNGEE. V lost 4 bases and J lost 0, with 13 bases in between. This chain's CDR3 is CASSTRPGTNTGELFF. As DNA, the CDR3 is TGTGCCAGCAGCACCCGACCGGGTACGAACACCGGGGAGCTGTTTTTT. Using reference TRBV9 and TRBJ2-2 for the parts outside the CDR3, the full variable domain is DSGVTQTPKHLITATGQRVTLRCSPRSGDLSVYWYQQSLDQGLQFLIQYYNGEERAKGNILERFSAQQFPDLHSELNLSSLELGDSALYFCASSTRPGTNTGELFFGEGSRLTVL.

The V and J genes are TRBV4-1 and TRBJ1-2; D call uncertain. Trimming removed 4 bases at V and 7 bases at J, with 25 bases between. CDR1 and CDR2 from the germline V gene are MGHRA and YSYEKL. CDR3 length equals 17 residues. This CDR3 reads CASSLWGKNVGNGGYTF. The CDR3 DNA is TGCGCCAGCAGCCTTTGGGGAAAAAACGTTGGAAATGGTGGCTACACCTTC.

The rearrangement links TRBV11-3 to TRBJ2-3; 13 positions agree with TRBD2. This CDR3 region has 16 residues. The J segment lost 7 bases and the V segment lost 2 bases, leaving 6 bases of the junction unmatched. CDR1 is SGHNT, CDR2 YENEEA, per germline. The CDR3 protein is CASSLHGGTSGNTQYF. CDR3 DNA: TGTGCCAGCAGCTTACATGGGGGGACTAGCGGGAATACGCAGTATTTT.

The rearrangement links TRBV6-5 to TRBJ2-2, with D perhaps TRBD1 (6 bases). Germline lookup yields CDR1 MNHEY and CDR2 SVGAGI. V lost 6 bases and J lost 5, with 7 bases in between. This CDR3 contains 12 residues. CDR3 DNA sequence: TGTGCCAGCAGAACAGGGACCGGGGAGCTGTTTTTT. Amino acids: CASRTGTGELFF.

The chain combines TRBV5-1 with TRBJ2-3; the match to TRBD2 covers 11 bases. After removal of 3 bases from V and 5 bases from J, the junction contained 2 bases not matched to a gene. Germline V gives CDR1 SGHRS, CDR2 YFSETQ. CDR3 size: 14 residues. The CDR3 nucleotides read TGCGCCAGCAGCTGGGGGACTAGCGGAGATACGCAGTATTTT. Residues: CASSWGTSGDTQYF.

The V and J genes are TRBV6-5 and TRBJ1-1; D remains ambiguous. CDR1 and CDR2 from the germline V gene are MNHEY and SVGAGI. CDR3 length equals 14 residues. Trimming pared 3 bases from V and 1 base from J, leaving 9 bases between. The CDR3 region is CASSYSRANTEAFF. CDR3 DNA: TGTGCCAGCAGTTATTCTCGAGCGAACACTGAAGCTTTCTTT.

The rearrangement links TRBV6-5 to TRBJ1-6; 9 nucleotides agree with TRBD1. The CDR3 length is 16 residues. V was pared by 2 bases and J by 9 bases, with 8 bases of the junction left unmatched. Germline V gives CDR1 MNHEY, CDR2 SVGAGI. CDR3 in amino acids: CASSYGVRDRASPLHF. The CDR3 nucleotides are TGTGCCAGCAGTTACGGGGTCCGGGACAGGGCTTCACCCCTCCACTTT.

The CDR3 reads CASSQRGGTDTQYF. The CDR3 region has the DNA TGTGCCAGCAGCCAGCGGGGGGGCACAGATACGCAGTATTTT. This sequence joins TRBV6-5 and TRBJ2-3, with 9 bases matching TRBD2. The CDR3 spans 14 residues. V shed 6 bases and J 1 base; nucleotides not matched to a gene: 2. The germline gives CDR1 MNHEY, CDR2 SVGAGI.

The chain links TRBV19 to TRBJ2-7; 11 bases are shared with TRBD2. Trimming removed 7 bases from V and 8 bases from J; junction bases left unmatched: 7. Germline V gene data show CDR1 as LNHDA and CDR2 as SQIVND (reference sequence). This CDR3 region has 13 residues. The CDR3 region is CASTGRTSGQQYF. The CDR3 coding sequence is TGTGCCAGTACAGGGCGGACTAGCGGGCAGCAGTACTTC.

In DNA form, the CDR3 reads TGTGCCAGCAGCTTTATGTTACCGGGACAGGGGATGAACACTGAAGCTTTCTTT. Translation: CASSFMLPGQGMNTEAFF. This chain uses TRBV11-2 with TRBJ1-1; 10 bases are a match to TRBD1. The CDR3 loop spans 18 amino acids. With 3 bases clipped from V and 0 bases from J, the junction kept 10 bases outside the gene matches. CDR1 is SGHAT and CDR2 is FQNNGV in the germline V gene.

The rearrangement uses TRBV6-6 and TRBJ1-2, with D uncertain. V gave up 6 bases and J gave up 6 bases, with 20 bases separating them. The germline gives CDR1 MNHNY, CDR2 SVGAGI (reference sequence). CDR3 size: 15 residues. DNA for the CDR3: TGTGCCAGCAGCCGATCAGATTCCCTCGGCGATGGCTACACCTTC. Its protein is CASSRSDSLGDGYTF.

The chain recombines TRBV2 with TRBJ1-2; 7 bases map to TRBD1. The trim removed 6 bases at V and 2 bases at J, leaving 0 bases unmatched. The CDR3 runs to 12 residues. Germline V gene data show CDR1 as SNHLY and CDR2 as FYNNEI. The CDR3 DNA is TGTGCCAGCAGACAGGGGAACTATGGCTACACCTTC. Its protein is CASRQGNYGYTF. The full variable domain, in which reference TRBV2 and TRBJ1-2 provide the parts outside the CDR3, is EPEVTQTPSHQVTQMGQEVILRCVPISNHLYFYWYRQILGQKVEFLVSFYNNEISEKSEIFDDQFSVERPDGSNFTLKIRSTKLEDSAMYFCASRQGNYGYTFGSGTRLTVV.

CDR3 sequence reads: CASSIDASGRMLRNTGELFF. CDR3 sequence (DNA): TGTGCCAGTAGTATAGACGCTAGCGGGAGGATGTTACGGAACACCGGGGAGCTGTTTTTT. This chain joins TRBV19 and TRBJ2-2, with TRBD2 identical over 11 bases. Germline V lookup: CDR1 LNHDA, CDR2 SQIVND (reference sequence). Trimming removed 0 bases from V and 1 base from J; junction bases left unmatched: 10. CDR3 size: 20 residues.

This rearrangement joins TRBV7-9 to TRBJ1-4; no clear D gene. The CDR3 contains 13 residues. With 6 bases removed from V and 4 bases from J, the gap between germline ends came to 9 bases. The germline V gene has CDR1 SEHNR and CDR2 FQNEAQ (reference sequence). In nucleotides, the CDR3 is TGTGCCAGCAGTACTTCTAGTAATGAAAAACTGTTTTTT. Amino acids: CASSTSSNEKLFF.

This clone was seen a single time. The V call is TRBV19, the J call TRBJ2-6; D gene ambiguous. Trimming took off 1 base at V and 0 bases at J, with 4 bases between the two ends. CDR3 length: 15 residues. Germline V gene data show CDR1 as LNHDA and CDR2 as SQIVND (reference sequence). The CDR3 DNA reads TGTGCCAGTAGTATAGCAAGCTCTGGGGCCAACGTCCTGACTTTC. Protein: CASSIASSGANVLTF.

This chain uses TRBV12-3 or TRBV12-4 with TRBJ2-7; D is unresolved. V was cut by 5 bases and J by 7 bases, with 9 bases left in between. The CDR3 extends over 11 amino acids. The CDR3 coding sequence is TGTGCCAGCAGTATTGATTTGGAGCAGTACTTC. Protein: CASSIDLEQYF.

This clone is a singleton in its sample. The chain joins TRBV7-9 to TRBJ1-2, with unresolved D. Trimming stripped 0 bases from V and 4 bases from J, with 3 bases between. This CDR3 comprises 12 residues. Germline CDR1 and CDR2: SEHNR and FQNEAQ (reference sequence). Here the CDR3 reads CASSLAVYGYTF. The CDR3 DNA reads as TGTGCCAGCAGCTTAGCGGTCTATGGCTACACCTTC.

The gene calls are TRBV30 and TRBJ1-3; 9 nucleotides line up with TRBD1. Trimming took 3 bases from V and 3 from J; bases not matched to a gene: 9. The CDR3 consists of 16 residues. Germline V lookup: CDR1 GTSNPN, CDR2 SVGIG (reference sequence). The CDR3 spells CAWRAPGTGIGNTIYF. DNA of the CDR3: TGTGCCTGGAGGGCTCCCGGGACAGGGATTGGAAACACCATATATTTT. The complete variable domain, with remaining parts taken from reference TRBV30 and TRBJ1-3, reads SQTIHQWPATLVQPVGSPLSLECTVEGTSNPNLYWYRQAAGRGLQLLFYSVGIGQISSEVPQNLSASRPQDRQFILSSKKLLLSDSGFYLCAWRAPGTGIGNTIYFGEGSWLTVV.

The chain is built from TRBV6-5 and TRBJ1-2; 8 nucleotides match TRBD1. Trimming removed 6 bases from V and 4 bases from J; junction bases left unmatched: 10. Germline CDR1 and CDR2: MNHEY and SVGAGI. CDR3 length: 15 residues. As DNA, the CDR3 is TGTGCCAGCAGCCCAGACAGGGGCTATCTCTATGGCTACACCTTC. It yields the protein CASSPDRGYLYGYTF.

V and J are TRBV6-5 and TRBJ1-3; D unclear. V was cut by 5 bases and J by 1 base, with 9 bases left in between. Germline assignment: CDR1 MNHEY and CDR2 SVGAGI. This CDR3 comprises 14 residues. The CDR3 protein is CASSRADSGNTIYF. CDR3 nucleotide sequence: TGTGCCAGCAGTAGGGCAGATTCTGGAAACACCATATATTTT.

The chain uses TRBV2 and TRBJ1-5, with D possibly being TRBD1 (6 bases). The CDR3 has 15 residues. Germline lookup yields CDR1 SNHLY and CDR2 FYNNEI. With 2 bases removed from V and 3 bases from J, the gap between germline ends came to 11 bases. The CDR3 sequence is CASSETGQNNQPQHF. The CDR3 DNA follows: TGTGCCAGCAGTGAAACTGGACAGAACAATCAGCCCCAGCATTTT. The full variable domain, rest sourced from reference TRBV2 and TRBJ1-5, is EPEVTQTPSHQVTQMGQEVILRCVPISNHLYFYWYRQILGQKVEFLVSFYNNEISEKSEIFDDQFSVERPDGSNFTLKIRSTKLEDSAMYFCASSETGQNNQPQHFGDGTRLSIL.

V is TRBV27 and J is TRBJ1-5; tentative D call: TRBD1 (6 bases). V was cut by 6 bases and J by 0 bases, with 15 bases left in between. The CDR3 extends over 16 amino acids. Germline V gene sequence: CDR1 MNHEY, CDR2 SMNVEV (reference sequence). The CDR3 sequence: CASRPGGGTSNQPQHF. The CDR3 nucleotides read TGTGCCAGCAGACCAGGCGGGGGCACTAGCAATCAGCCCCAGCATTTT.

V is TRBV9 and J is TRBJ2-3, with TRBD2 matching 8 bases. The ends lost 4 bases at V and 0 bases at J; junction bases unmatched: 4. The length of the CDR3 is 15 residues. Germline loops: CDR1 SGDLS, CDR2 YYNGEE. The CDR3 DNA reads TGTGCCAGCAGCATCACTAGCGGCAGCACAGATACGCAGTATTTT. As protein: CASSITSGSTDTQYF.

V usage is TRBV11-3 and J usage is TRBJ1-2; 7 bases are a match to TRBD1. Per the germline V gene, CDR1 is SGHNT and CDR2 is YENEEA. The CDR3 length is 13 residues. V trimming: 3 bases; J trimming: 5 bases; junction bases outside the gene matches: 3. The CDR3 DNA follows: TGTGCCAGCAGCTTTCGACAGGGTTATGGCTACACCTTC. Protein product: CASSFRQGYGYTF. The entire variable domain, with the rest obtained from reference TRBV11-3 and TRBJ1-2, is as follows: EAGVVQSPRYKIIEKKQPVAFWCNPISGHNTLYWYLQNLGQGPELLIRYENEEAVDDSQLPKDRFSAERLKGVDSTLKIQPAELGDSAVYLCASSFRQGYGYTFGSGTRLTVV.

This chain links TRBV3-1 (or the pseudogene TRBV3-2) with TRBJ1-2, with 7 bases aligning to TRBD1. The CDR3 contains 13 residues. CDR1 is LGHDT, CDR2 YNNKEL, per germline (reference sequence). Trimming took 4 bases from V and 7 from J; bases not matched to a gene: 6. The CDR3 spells CASSPRQGRGYTF. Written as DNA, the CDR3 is TGTGCCAGCAGCCCCCGACAGGGACGTGGCTACACCTTC.

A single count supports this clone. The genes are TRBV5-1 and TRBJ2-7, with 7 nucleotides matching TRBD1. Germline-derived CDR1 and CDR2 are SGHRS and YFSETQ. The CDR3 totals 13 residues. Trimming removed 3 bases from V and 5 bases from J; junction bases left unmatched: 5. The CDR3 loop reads CASSSQGTDEQYF. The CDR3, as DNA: TGCGCCAGCAGCTCACAGGGGACCGACGAGCAGTACTTC.